These 9 T cell receptor beta chains came from one sample sequenced in a study of blood T cell repertoires in COVID-19 (dated by TCRdb to 2019 to 2021). The receptor library was made with the immunoSEQ multiplex PCR assay. TCRdb took this table from immuneACCESS and kept in-frame rearrangements with V and J called. Such tables lack part of the clones; where checked against another copy, unresolved V genes explain under half of the gap, and the rest is unexplained. Within this sample are about 54,000 clones, with 90% to 95% of them counted one time only. The ten top clones hold almost 4% of the sample. The sample was peripheral blood. The source of these receptors is a man aged 50 or older with acute or convalescent COVID-19.

The gene calls are TRBV19 and TRBJ1-2; D unresolved. CDR3 length equals 16 residues. Germline lookup yields CDR1 LNHDA and CDR2 SQIVND (reference sequence). V was cut by 7 bases and J by 0 bases, with 18 bases left in between. The CDR3 is CASNLPGDPTNYGYTF. The CDR3 bases are TGTGCCAGTAACCTACCGGGTGACCCTACTAACTATGGCTACACCTTC.

V gene TRBV5-1 combines with J gene TRBJ2-1; 7 nucleotides line up with TRBD2. The V gene's germline CDR1 is SGHRS and CDR2 YFSETQ. The CDR3 length is 15 residues. V lost 2 bases and J lost 10; bases outside the gene matches: 12. The CDR3 reads CASSFREGPFREQFF. CDR3 nucleotides: TGCGCCAGCAGCTTTAGGGAGGGGCCCTTTAGAGAGCAGTTCTTC.

The rearrangement joins TRBV18 to TRBJ2-1; D gene uncertain. The length of the CDR3 is 13 residues. The germline V and J ends were trimmed by 4 bases and 6 bases, with 10 bases remaining between them. Per germline, CDR1 KGHSH and CDR2 LQKENI. The CDR3 region is CASSLSLANEQFF. The CDR3 DNA follows: TGTGCCAGCTCACTTTCCTTAGCCAATGAGCAGTTCTTC.

V is TRBV5-1 and J is TRBJ2-5, with D hard to call. CDR1 is SGHRS and CDR2 is YFSETQ in the germline V gene. The CDR3 totals 14 residues. Trimming took 0 bases from V and 3 from J, leaving 9 bases between them. CDR3 residues: CASSLAVNKETQYF. CDR3 nucleotide sequence: TGCGCCAGCAGCTTGGCAGTAAATAAAGAGACCCAGTACTTC. The whole variable domain, remainder taken from reference TRBV5-1 and TRBJ2-5, is KAGVTQTPRYLIKTRGQQVTLSCSPISGHRSVSWYQQTPGQGLQFLFEYFSETQRNKGNFPGRFSGRQFSNSRSEMNVSTLELGDSALYLCASSLAVNKETQYFGPGTRLLVL.

The V and J genes are TRBV19 and TRBJ1-5, with 7 bases identical to TRBD1. The CDR3 consists of 15 residues. With 1 base clipped from V and 6 bases from J, the junction kept 6 bases outside the gene matches. Per the germline V gene, CDR1 is LNHDA and CDR2 is SQIVND (reference sequence). The CDR3 reads CASSIGSGDSQPQHF. DNA of the CDR3: TGTGCCAGTAGTATAGGGTCCGGGGACAGTCAGCCCCAGCATTTT.

The chain couples TRBV5-1 to TRBJ2-5; a weak D match, TRBD1 (6 bases). Trimming pared 5 bases from V and 7 bases from J, leaving 9 bases between. The CDR3 extends over 11 amino acids. Germline-derived CDR1 and CDR2 are SGHRS and YFSETQ. The CDR3 reads CASRGHRTQYF. In DNA form, the CDR3 reads TGCGCCAGCAGGGGACACCGGACCCAGTACTTC.

This rearrangement joins TRBV19 to TRBJ2-7; TRBD1 matches 8 bases. The V gene end was trimmed by 5 bases and the J gene end by 4 bases; junction bases not matched to a gene: 7. The CDR3 sequence is 14 residues long. Germline V gene sequence: CDR1 LNHDA, CDR2 SQIVND (reference sequence). The CDR3 protein is CASSDPGQVYEQYF. Here the CDR3 DNA reads TGTGCCAGTAGTGACCCGGGACAGGTATACGAGCAGTACTTC.

The chain uses TRBV6-5 and TRBJ1-1; 9 bases fit TRBD1. The CDR3 is 15 amino acids. Trimming removed 5 bases from V and 5 bases from J; junction bases left unmatched: 9. The germline V gene encodes CDR1 MNHEY and CDR2 SVGAGI. DNA of the CDR3: TGTGCCAGCAGTCCGGGCGGGACAGGGCGAACTGAAGCTTTCTTT. Translating gives CASSPGGTGRTEAFF.

The J gene is TRBJ2-7, the V gene TRBV24-1; D possibly corresponds to TRBD1 (5 bases). This CDR3 is 13 amino acids long. Trimming cost V 5 bases and J 2 bases, with 9 bases left between them. Germline lookup yields CDR1 KGHDR and CDR2 SFDVKD. CDR3 loop: CATSGGAAYEQYF. CDR3 in DNA: TGTGCCACCAGTGGGGGCGCTGCCTACGAGCAGTACTTC.